The 8 T cell receptor beta chains given below trace back to one sample, sequenced in a study of cytomegalovirus exposure and HLA in healthy donors. Sequencing was performed with immunoSEQ multiplex PCR; in TCRdb, only in-frame clones are kept and a portion is missing. Here the sample spans around 300,000 clones, around nine tenths being singletons. Material for sequencing was PBMCs. The receptors derive from a woman in her late teens or twenties in good health and CMV-seronegative.

This chain connects TRBV4-3 to TRBJ2-7; TRBD2 is a possible D gene (5 bases). This CDR3 is 14 amino acids long. V lost 0 bases, J lost 4 bases, and 10 bases lay in between. Per the germline V gene, CDR1 is LGHNA and CDR2 is YSLEER. CDR3 loop: CASSQEGRSYEQYF. The CDR3 DNA reads as TGCGCCAGCAGCCAAGAAGGGAGATCTTACGAGCAGTACTTC.

Here the CDR3 DNA reads TGTGCCAGCAGTCCGGACAATTCCTACGAGCAGTACTTC. This gives the protein CASSPDNSYEQYF. The V call is TRBV28, the J call TRBJ2-7; possible D gene TRBD1, 5 bases. V shed 5 bases and J shed 1 base, with 9 bases lying between them. From germline, CDR1 is MDHEN and CDR2 SYDVKM. CDR3 length: 13 residues.

The V call is TRBV2, the J call TRBJ2-2, with 9 positions matching TRBD2. This CDR3 comprises 17 residues. Germline V gene data show CDR1 as SNHLY and CDR2 as FYNNEI. J was trimmed by 0 bases and V by 6 bases; bases with no gene match: 8. CDR3 in amino acids: CASRRLAGASNTGELFF. CDR3 nucleotide sequence: TGTGCCAGCAGGAGATTAGCGGGAGCATCGAACACCGGGGAGCTGTTTTTT.

The rearrangement joins TRBV10-1 to TRBJ2-1; D gene uncertain. Trimming removed 3 bases at V and 8 bases at J, with 11 bases between. The CDR3 length is 13 residues. The germline gives CDR1 WNHNN, CDR2 SYGVQD (reference sequence). The CDR3 DNA sequence: TGCGCCAGCAGTGATCATCGGAGCGATGAGCAGTTCTTC. It yields the protein CASSDHRSDEQFF.

As DNA, the CDR3 is TGTGCCAGCAGCTTGACAGGGCGGGTTCATGGCTACACCTTC. Translating it yields CASSLTGRVHGYTF. The chain joins TRBV5-4 to TRBJ1-2; maybe TRBD1 (6 bases). Germline CDR1 reads SGHNT; CDR2 reads YYREEE (reference sequence). The CDR3 loop spans 14 amino acids. V was pared by 1 base and J by 6 bases, with 13 bases between.

The chain has TRBV5-1 and TRBJ1-1; a possible D gene is TRBD1 (5 bases). The CDR3 is 13 amino acids. Trimming pared 3 bases from V and 0 bases from J, leaving 6 bases between. Germline V CDR1 and CDR2: SGHRS, YFSETQ. The DNA of the CDR3 is TGCGCCAGCAGCTCGGACATGAACACTGAAGCTTTCTTT. Its protein product is CASSSDMNTEAFF.

The chain employs TRBV6-5 and TRBJ2-3; D ambiguous. The V end lost 0 bases, the J end lost 5 bases, and 15 bases lay between the germline ends. This CDR3 spans 16 amino acids. The germline gives CDR1 MNHEY, CDR2 SVGAGI. The CDR3 here is CASSYSYPDGEDTQYF. CDR3 bases: TGTGCCAGCAGTTACTCGTACCCCGACGGAGAAGATACGCAGTATTTT.

The rearrangement joins TRBV27 to TRBJ1-1; D uncertain. The germline gives CDR1 MNHEY, CDR2 SMNVEV (reference sequence). The length of the CDR3 is 12 residues. Between the trimmed V and J ends, which lost 4 bases and 9 bases, there was a span of 12 bases. The CDR3 is CASSSRQDKAFF. For the CDR3, the DNA is TGTGCCAGCAGTTCCCGACAAGACAAAGCTTTCTTT.